The 31 T cell receptor beta chains reported below all come from one sample, sequenced in a study of brain T cells in children with intractable seizures. The data were produced by immunoSEQ multiplex PCR, yet TCRdb's version contains in-frame clones alone and is incomplete. The sample records 110,000 or so clones, approximately 94% being singletons. The source was peripheral blood, collected at surgery. These receptor sequences come from a boy under three years old with hemimegalencephaly and intractable seizures.

The J gene is TRBJ2-7, the V gene TRBV6-5, with 10 positions matching TRBD1. Trimming cost V 3 bases and J 1 base; bases outside gene matches: 6. This CDR3 is 16 amino acids long. CDR1 MNHEY and CDR2 SVGAGI come from the germline V gene. The CDR3 bases are TGTGCCAGCAGTTATGTACCGGGACAGGGGTCCTACGAGCAGTACTTC. Amino acid sequence: CASSYVPGQGSYEQYF.

This chain uses TRBV18 with TRBJ2-1, with 12 bases matching TRBD2. The V and J ends lost 10 bases and 5 bases, in that order; junction bases with no gene match: 6. Germline-derived CDR1 and CDR2 are KGHSH and LQKENI. The length of the CDR3 is 14 residues. CDR3 region: CATQGLAGNNEQFF. The CDR3, as DNA: TGTGCCACCCAAGGACTAGCGGGAAACAATGAGCAGTTCTTC.

V is TRBV3-1 (or the pseudogene TRBV3-2) and J is TRBJ1-1, with a tentative D call TRBD1 (5 bases). The CDR3 length is 14 residues. Trimming cost V 1 base and J 1 base, with 7 bases left between them. CDR1 LGHDT and CDR2 YNNKEL come from the germline V gene (reference sequence). The CDR3 sequence is CASSQGGTNTEAFF. The CDR3 region has the DNA TGTGCCAGCAGCCAAGGGGGGACGAACACTGAAGCTTTCTTT.

The V call is TRBV6-4, the J call TRBJ2-7, with TRBD2 as a possible D gene (5 bases). Germline CDR1 reads MRHNA; CDR2 reads SNTAGT. The CDR3 extends over 13 amino acids. V was clipped by 8 bases and J by 3 bases, with 14 bases between them. Here the CDR3 DNA reads TGTGCCAGCGGGAGCTCCCGATTCTACGAGCAGTACTTC. Translation: CASGSSRFYEQYF.

As DNA, the CDR3 is TGTGCCACCAGTGAGGCAGGGTACACTGAAGCTTTCTTT. It is translated as CATSEAGYTEAFF. J is TRBJ1-1 and V is TRBV24-1; maybe TRBD1 (5 bases). The ends were cut back, 4 bases at V and 3 bases at J, with 8 bases in the middle. Germline lookup yields CDR1 KGHDR and CDR2 SFDVKD. The CDR3 sequence is 13 residues long.

CDR3 in DNA: TGTGCCAGCTGCCGGGACAGGGTCTACGAGCAGTACTTC. This sequence encodes CASCRDRVYEQYF. The chain carries TRBV12-3 or TRBV12-4 and TRBJ2-7, with TRBD1 identical over 9 bases. This CDR3 is built from 13 residues. With V trimmed by 8 bases and J by 3 bases, 5 bases remained unmatched.

The chain has TRBV2 and TRBJ1-3; D not certain. Germline CDR1 is SNHLY and CDR2 is FYNNEI. CDR3 length equals 16 residues. The V end was cut by 1 base, the J end by 2 bases, with 12 bases between. CDR3 in amino acids: CASSEGGGGAGNTIYF. CDR3 nucleotide sequence: TGTGCCAGCAGTGAAGGGGGAGGCGGAGCTGGAAACACCATATATTTT.

The chain links TRBV4-2 to TRBJ2-1; either TRBD1 or TRBD2 may supply D (5 bases each). The V gene lost 0 bases and the J gene lost 4 bases, with 7 bases spanning the gap. The germline V gene encodes CDR1 LGHNA and CDR2 YNFKEQ. The CDR3 is 14 residues long. The CDR3 spells CASSQEEGYNEQFF. As DNA, the CDR3 is TGTGCCAGCAGCCAAGAAGAGGGGTACAATGAGCAGTTCTTC.

This chain uses TRBV29-1 with TRBJ2-1; 7 nucleotides align to TRBD2. The CDR3 has 13 residues. V lost 4 bases and J lost 9; bases outside the gene matches: 9. Germline loops: CDR1 SQVTM, CDR2 ANQGSEA. CDR3 DNA sequence: TGCAGCGTTGCACCGACTAGCCCCTTTGAGCAGTTCTTC. Its translation: CSVAPTSPFEQFF.

The CDR3 spells CASSLGVPGEQYF. The CDR3, as DNA: TGTGCCAGCAGCTTGGGAGTCCCCGGCGAGCAGTACTTC. This rearrangement joins TRBV11-3 to TRBJ2-7, with D possibly matching TRBD2 (5 bases). The CDR3 runs to 13 residues. Germline CDR1 is SGHNT and CDR2 is YENEEA. Trimming shortened V by 3 bases and J by 6 bases, and 12 bases separated the two germline ends.

The CDR3 DNA reads as TGTGCCAGTAGTACTTGGACCGAGGTTGTCCAGCCCCAGCATTTT. Residues: CASSTWTEVVQPQHF. The rearrangement links TRBV19 to TRBJ1-5, with D unresolved. Between the trimmed V and J ends, which lost 4 bases and 7 bases, there was a span of 17 bases. The CDR3 spans 15 residues. Germline loops: CDR1 LNHDA, CDR2 SQIVND (reference sequence). Supplemented by reference TRBV19 and TRBJ1-5, the full variable domain reads DGGITQSPKYLFRKEGQNVTLSCEQNLNHDAMYWYRQDPGQGLRLIYYSQIVNDFQKGDIAEGYSVSREKKESFPLTVTSAQKNPTAFYLCASSTWTEVVQPQHFGDGTRLSIL.

The chain recombines TRBV5-3 with TRBJ1-2, with D perhaps TRBD1 (5 bases). TRBV5-3 is filed as an ORF, its function uncertain. Trimming pared 1 base from V and 2 bases from J, leaving 15 bases between. This CDR3 spans 16 amino acids. The CDR3: CARSLTRIQVNYGYTF. The CDR3 DNA sequence: TGTGCCAGAAGCTTGACACGGATACAGGTAAACTATGGCTACACCTTC.

The rearrangement links TRBV28 to TRBJ2-1, with TRBD2 matching over 10 bases. The germline gives CDR1 MDHEN, CDR2 SYDVKM. The V gene end was trimmed by 6 bases and the J gene end by 9 bases; junction bases not matched to a gene: 11. CDR3 length equals 15 residues. CDR3 coding DNA: TGTGCCAGCAGGTATGGACTAGCGGTACGAGGTGAGCAGTTCTTC. Translation: CASRYGLAVRGEQFF. Full variable domain (rest looked up from reference TRBV28 and TRBJ2-1): DVKVTQSSRYLVKRTGEKVFLECVQDMDHENMFWYRQDPGLGLRLIYFSYDVKMKEKGDIPEGYSVSREKKERFSLILESASTNQTSMYLCASRYGLAVRGEQFFGPGTRLTVL.

The rearrangement uses TRBV27 and TRBJ1-6; tentatively, D is TRBD1 (5 bases). Germline assignment: CDR1 MNHEY and CDR2 SMNVEV (reference sequence). Trimming pared 7 bases from V and 0 bases from J, leaving 7 bases between. The CDR3 contains 14 residues. CDR3 loop: CASTGVSYNSPLHF. The CDR3 DNA follows: TGTGCCAGCACGGGGGTCTCCTATAATTCACCCCTCCACTTT.

CDR3 protein: CASSYGAAGRGGYTF. CDR3 bases: TGTGCCAGCAGTTACGGGGCAGCCGGGAGAGGAGGCTACACCTTC. This rearrangement joins TRBV6-5 to TRBJ1-2, with D tentatively TRBD1 (5 bases). V gave up 2 bases and J gave up 8 bases, with 18 bases separating them. Germline CDR1 is MNHEY and CDR2 is SVGAGI. The CDR3 has 15 residues.

As for this clone: Other DNA sequences of this sample code for an identical CDR3. DNA of the CDR3: TGTGCCAGCAGTGAAGCGGAAGAGACCCAGTACTTC. As protein: CASSEAEETQYF. This chain joins TRBV2 and TRBJ2-5, with D uncertain. Germline loops: CDR1 SNHLY, CDR2 FYNNEI. The length of the CDR3 is 12 residues. V was trimmed by 0 bases and J by 3 bases, leaving 2 bases between them.

The sample holds a few counts of this clone. The V gene is TRBV5-1, the J gene TRBJ2-7; 16 nucleotides align to TRBD2. Germline V gene sequence: CDR1 SGHRS, CDR2 YFSETQ. V shed 3 bases and J 4 bases; nucleotides not matched to a gene: 4. The CDR3 runs 16 residues. The CDR3 region has the DNA TGCGCCAGCAGCTGGGGACTAGCGGGAGGGCAGTACGAGCAGTACTTC. This codes for CASSWGLAGGQYEQYF.

This chain uses TRBV5-4 with TRBJ2-5; a weak D match, TRBD1 (7 bases). Germline values: CDR1 SGHNT, CDR2 YYREEE (reference sequence). The CDR3 is 14 amino acids. Trimming stripped 3 bases from V and 5 bases from J, with 14 bases between. CDR3 in DNA: TGTGCCAGCAGCTCTAATGCAGGGGGGGAGACCCAGTACTTC. Protein sequence: CASSSNAGGETQYF.

This chain joins TRBV28 and TRBJ1-2; D call uncertain. Germline lookup yields CDR1 MDHEN and CDR2 SYDVKM. This CDR3 spans 13 amino acids. Trimming took 5 bases from V and 4 from J, leaving 11 bases between them. CDR3 in DNA: TGTGCCAGCAGTACGGACGGAACCTATGGCTACACCTTC. Translating gives CASSTDGTYGYTF.

The rearrangement joins TRBV14 to TRBJ1-2, with 8 bases aligning to TRBD1. CDR1 is SGHDN, CDR2 FVKESK, per germline. CDR3 length equals 17 residues. The V gene end was trimmed by 3 bases and the J gene end by 2 bases; junction bases not matched to a gene: 11. CDR3 residues: CASSHVTRGQANYGYTF. The CDR3 coding sequence is TGTGCCAGCAGCCACGTAACCAGGGGACAGGCGAACTATGGCTACACCTTC. Based on the CDR3 plus reference TRBV14 and TRBJ1-2, the full variable domain is EAGVTQFPSHSVIEKGQTVTLRCDPISGHDNLYWYRRVMGKEIKFLLHFVKESKQDESGMPNNRFLAERTGGTYSTLKVQPAELEDSGVYFCASSHVTRGQANYGYTFGSGTRLTVV.

This clone appeared once. The J gene is TRBJ2-3, the V gene TRBV19, with 13 bases fitting TRBD2. Germline loops: CDR1 LNHDA, CDR2 SQIVND (reference sequence). V was pared by 6 bases and J by 5 bases, with 8 bases of the junction left unmatched. The CDR3 is 16 amino acids. The CDR3 coding sequence is TGTGCCAGTAGGACAACTAGCGGGAGGGCCGGAGATACGCAGTATTTT. Translation gives CASRTTSGRAGDTQYF. The variable domain in full, with the rest retrieved from reference TRBV19 and TRBJ2-3, is DGGITQSPKYLFRKEGQNVTLSCEQNLNHDAMYWYRQDPGQGLRLIYYSQIVNDFQKGDIAEGYSVSREKKESFPLTVTSAQKNPTAFYLCASRTTSGRAGDTQYFGPGTRLTVL.

The gene calls are TRBV11-3 and TRBJ1-1, with D uncertain. Germline V lookup: CDR1 SGHNT, CDR2 YENEEA. V dropped 4 bases and J dropped 4 bases, with 10 bases sitting between them. The CDR3 is 13 residues long. The CDR3 reads CASSSFLGTEAFF. As DNA, the CDR3 is TGTGCCAGCAGCTCCTTCCTAGGCACTGAAGCTTTCTTT.

V gene TRBV6-1 combines with J gene TRBJ1-1; D is undetermined. Germline CDR1 and CDR2: MNHNS and SASEGT. This CDR3 is built from 13 residues. Trimming shortened V by 2 bases and J by 11 bases, and 15 bases separated the two germline ends. The DNA of the CDR3 is TGTGCCAGCAGTGAAATAAGTAACCTGTGGGCTTTCTTT. Translation gives CASSEISNLWAFF.

The chain is built from TRBV3-1 (or the pseudogene TRBV3-2) and TRBJ2-2, with TRBD2 matching 9 bases. The CDR3 totals 17 residues. Germline V lookup: CDR1 LGHDT, CDR2 YNNKEL (reference sequence). V shed 1 base and J 3 bases; nucleotides not matched to a gene: 6. The CDR3 spells CASSQGGLAGYTGELFF. Written as DNA, the CDR3 is TGTGCCAGCAGCCAAGGTGGGCTAGCGGGATACACCGGGGAGCTGTTTTTT.

The gene calls are TRBV11-2 and TRBJ1-6; D gene unclear. There are 14 residues in the CDR3. The germline gives CDR1 SGHAT, CDR2 FQNNGV. V shed 5 bases and J shed 9 bases, with 14 bases lying between them. The CDR3 DNA follows: TGTGCCAGCAGCATTACAGAGAGGACTTCACCCCTCCACTTT. Protein product: CASSITERTSPLHF.

DNA of the CDR3: TGTGCCAGCAGTTTAGGACAGGGTGGTTCACCCCTCCACTTT. Encoded protein: CASSLGQGGSPLHF. The chain employs TRBV28 and TRBJ1-6; 8 nucleotides match TRBD1. The CDR3 runs to 14 residues. The trim removed 2 bases at V and 9 bases at J, leaving 3 bases unmatched. Germline CDR1 is MDHEN and CDR2 is SYDVKM.

This clone was seen only once. V gene TRBV5-4 combines with J gene TRBJ2-3, with D perhaps matching TRBD1 or TRBD2 (5 bases each). The V gene's germline CDR1 is SGHNT and CDR2 YYREEE (reference sequence). This CDR3 contains 13 residues. V was trimmed by 4 bases and J by 0 bases, leaving 6 bases between them. The CDR3 region is CASSGDSTDTQYF. In DNA form, the CDR3 reads TGTGCCAGCAGCGGGGACAGCACAGATACGCAGTATTTT.

The rearrangement joins TRBV7-9 to TRBJ2-2; no clear D gene. The germline V gene encodes CDR1 SEHNR and CDR2 FQNEAQ (reference sequence). Trimming stripped 5 bases from V and 0 bases from J, with 7 bases between. The CDR3 totals 14 residues. The DNA of the CDR3 is TGTGCCAGCAGCCCCGAAGCGAACACCGGGGAGCTGTTTTTT. This sequence encodes CASSPEANTGELFF.

The chain uses TRBV6-2 or TRBV6-3 and TRBJ1-6, with 7 bases matching TRBD1. The CDR3 loop spans 15 amino acids. Germline V gives CDR1 MNHEY, CDR2 SVGEGT. Losses at the gene ends were 2 bases for V and 7 bases for J; bases not matched to a gene: 5. CDR3 DNA: TGTGCCAGCAGTTACGCGACAGGGCCAAATTCACCCCTCCACTTT. This translates into CASSYATGPNSPLHF.

V usage is TRBV5-5 and J usage is TRBJ1-2; 7 bases agree with TRBD1. Germline-derived CDR1 and CDR2 are SGHKS and YYEKEE (reference sequence). The CDR3 runs to 15 residues. Germline trimming cut 5 bases from V and 3 bases from J; bases unmatched to any gene: 10. The CDR3 coding sequence is TGTGCCAGCAGACCCGGTCAGGGGGGGTACTATGGCTACACCTTC. Residues: CASRPGQGGYYGYTF.

This chain links TRBV7-8 with TRBJ1-5, with a possible D match to TRBD1 (6 bases). CDR1 SGHVS and CDR2 FQNEAQ come from the germline V gene. Trimming stripped 5 bases from V and 5 bases from J, with 16 bases between. The CDR3 covers 15 residues. CDR3: CASSRGRGKDQPQHF. The CDR3 coding sequence is TGTGCCAGCAGCCGGGGGAGGGGGAAGGATCAGCCCCAGCATTTT.